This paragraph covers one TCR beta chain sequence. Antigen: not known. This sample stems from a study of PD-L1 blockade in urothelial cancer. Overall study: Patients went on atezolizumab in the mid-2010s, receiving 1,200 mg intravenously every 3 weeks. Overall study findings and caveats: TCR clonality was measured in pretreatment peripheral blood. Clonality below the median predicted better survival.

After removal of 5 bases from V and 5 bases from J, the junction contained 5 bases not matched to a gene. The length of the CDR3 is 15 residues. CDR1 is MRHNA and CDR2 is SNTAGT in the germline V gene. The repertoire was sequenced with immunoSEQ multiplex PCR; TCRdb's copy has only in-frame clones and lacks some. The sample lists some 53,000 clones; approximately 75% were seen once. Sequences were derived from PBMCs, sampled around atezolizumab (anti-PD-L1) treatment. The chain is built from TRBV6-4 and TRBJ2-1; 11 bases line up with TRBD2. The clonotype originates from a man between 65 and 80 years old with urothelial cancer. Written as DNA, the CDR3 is TGTGCCAGCAGTATCGAACTAGCGGGGGACAATGAGCAGTTCTTC. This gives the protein CASSIELAGDNEQFF.